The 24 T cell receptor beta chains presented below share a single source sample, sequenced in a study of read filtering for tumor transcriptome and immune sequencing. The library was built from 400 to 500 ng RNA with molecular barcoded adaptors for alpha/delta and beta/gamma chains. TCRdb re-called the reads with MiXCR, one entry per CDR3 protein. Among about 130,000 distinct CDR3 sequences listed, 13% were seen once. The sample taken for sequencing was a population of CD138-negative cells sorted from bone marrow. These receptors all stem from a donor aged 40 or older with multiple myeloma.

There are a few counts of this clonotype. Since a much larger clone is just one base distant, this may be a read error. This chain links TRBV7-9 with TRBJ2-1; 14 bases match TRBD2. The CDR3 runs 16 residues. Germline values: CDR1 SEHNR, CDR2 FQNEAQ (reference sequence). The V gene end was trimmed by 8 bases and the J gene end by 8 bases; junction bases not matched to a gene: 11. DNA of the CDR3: TGTGCCAGCGGCCTGGGACTAGCGGGAGCGGGCTATGAGCAGTTCTTC. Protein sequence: CASGLGLAGAGYEQFF. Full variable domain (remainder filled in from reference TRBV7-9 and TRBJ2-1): DTGVSQNPRHKITKRGQNVTFRCDPISEHNRLYWYRQTLGQGPEFLTYFQNEAQLEKSRLLSDRFSAERPKGSFSTLEIQRTEQGDSAMYLCASGLGLAGAGYEQFFGPGTRLTVL.

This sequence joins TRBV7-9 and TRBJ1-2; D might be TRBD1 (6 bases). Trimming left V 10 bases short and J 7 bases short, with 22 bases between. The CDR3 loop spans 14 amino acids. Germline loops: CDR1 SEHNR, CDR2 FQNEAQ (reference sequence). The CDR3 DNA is TGTGCCACGACGGAGGAGGGGGGAATGTTTGGCTACACCTTC. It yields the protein CATTEEGGMFGYTF.

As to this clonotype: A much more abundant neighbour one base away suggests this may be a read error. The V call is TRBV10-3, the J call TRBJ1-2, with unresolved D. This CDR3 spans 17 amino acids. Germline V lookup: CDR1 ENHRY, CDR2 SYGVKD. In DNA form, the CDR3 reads TGTGCCGTCAGTGAGTCAGGCGGCCCATCCGGAGGCTATGGCTACACCTTC. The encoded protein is CAVSESGGPSGGYGYTF.

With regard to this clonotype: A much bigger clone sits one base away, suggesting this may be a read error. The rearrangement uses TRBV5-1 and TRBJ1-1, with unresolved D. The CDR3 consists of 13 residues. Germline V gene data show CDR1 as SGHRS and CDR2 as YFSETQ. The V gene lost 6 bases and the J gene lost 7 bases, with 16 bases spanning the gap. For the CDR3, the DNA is TGCGCCAGCACCGAGTGGGGAGCGGGTGAAGCTTTCTTT. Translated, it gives CASTEWGAGEAFF.

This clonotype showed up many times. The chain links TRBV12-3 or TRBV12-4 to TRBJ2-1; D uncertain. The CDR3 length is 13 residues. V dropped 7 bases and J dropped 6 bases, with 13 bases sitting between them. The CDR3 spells CASNPGPPNEQFF. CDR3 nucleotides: TGTGCCAGCAACCCCGGGCCGCCCAATGAGCAGTTCTTC.

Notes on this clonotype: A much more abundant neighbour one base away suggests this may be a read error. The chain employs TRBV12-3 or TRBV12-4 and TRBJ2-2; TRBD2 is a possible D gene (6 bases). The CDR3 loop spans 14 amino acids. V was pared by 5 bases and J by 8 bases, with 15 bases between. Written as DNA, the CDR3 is TGTGCCAGCAGTCCCAGAGAGGGAGGTGGGGAGCTGTTTTTT. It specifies CASSPREGGGELFF.

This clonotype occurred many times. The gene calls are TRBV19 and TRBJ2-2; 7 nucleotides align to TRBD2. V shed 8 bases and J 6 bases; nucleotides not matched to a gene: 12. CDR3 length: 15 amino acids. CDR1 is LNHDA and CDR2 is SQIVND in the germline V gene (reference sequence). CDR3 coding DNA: TGTGCCAGTCGCCCCGCTACTAGCGCGGCCGGGGAGCTGTTTTTT. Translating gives CASRPATSAAGELFF.

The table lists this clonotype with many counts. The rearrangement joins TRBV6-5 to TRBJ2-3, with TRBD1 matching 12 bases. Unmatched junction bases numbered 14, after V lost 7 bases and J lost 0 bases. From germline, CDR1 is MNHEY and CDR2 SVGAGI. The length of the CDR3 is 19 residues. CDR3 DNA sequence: TGTGCCAGCATCGGGACAGGGGGCGAAAATACAGCTAGCACAGATACGCAGTATTTT. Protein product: CASIGTGGENTASTDTQYF.

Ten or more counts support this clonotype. The CDR3 DNA follows: TGCAGCGTTGGGACAGGGGTATCTAGCACTGAAGCTTTCTTT. Amino acids: CSVGTGVSSTEAFF. V usage is TRBV29-1 and J usage is TRBJ1-1, with 9 bases that match TRBD1. This CDR3 has 14 amino acids. The trim removed 4 bases at V and 4 bases at J, leaving 7 bases unmatched. Germline CDR1 and CDR2: SQVTM and ANQGSEA. Looking up the rest from reference TRBV29-1 and TRBJ1-1 gives the full variable domain: SAVISQKPSRDICQRGTSLTIQCQVDSQVTMMFWYRQQPGQSLTLIATANQGSEATYESGFVIDKFPISRPNLTFSTLTVSNMSPEDSSIYLCSVGTGVSSTEAFFGQGTRLTVV.

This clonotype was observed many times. The CDR3 protein is CASSARTGGSEQFF. DNA for the CDR3: TGTGCCAGCAGTGCCCGGACAGGGGGCAGTGAGCAGTTCTTC. V is TRBV6-1 and J is TRBJ2-1; 11 positions match TRBD1. V dropped 4 bases and J dropped 9; count of bases not matched to a gene: 5. The germline CDR1 and CDR2 sequences are MNHNS and SASEGT. The CDR3 runs 14 residues.

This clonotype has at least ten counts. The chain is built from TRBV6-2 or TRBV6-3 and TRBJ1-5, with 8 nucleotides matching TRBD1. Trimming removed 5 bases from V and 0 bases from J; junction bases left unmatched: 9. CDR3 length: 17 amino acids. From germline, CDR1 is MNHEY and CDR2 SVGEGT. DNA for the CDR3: TGTGCCAGCAGTCAAGCTGACAGGGGTAATAGCAATCAGCCCCAGCATTTT. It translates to CASSQADRGNSNQPQHF.

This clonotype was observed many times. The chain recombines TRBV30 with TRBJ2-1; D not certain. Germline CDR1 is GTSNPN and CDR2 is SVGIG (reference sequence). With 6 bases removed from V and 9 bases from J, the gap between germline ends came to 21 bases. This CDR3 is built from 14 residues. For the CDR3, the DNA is TGTGCCTGCCCGTTGGGGTTTAGGGCAACTGAGCAGTTCTTC. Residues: CACPLGFRATEQFF.

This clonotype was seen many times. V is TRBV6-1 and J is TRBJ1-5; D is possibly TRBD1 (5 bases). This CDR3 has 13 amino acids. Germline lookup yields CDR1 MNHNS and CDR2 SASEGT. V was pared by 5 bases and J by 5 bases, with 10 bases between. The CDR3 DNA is TGTGCCAGCAGTCCAGGGAGTTATCAGCCCCAGCATTTT. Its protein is CASSPGSYQPQHF.

The CDR3 is CASSYKLAGDGQYF. CDR3 nucleotide sequence: TGTGCCAGCAGCTATAAACTGGCGGGAGACGGGCAGTACTTC. V and J are TRBV7-8 and TRBJ2-7; 7 nucleotides align to TRBD2. Germline CDR1 SGHVS, CDR2 FQNEAQ. The trim removed 4 bases at V and 9 bases at J, leaving 12 bases unmatched. CDR3 size: 14 residues.

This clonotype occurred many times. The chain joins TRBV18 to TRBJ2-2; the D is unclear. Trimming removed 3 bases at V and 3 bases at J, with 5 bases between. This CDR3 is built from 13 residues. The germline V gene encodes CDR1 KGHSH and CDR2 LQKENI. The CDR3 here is CASSPWDTGELFF. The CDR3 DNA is TGTGCCAGCTCACCGTGGGACACCGGGGAGCTGTTTTTT.

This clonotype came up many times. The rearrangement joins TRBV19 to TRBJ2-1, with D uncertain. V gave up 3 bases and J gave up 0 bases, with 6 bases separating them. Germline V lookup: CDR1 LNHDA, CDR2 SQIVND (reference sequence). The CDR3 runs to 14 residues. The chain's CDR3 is CASSISSSYNEQFF. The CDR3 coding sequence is TGTGCCAGTAGTATCTCTAGCTCCTACAATGAGCAGTTCTTC.

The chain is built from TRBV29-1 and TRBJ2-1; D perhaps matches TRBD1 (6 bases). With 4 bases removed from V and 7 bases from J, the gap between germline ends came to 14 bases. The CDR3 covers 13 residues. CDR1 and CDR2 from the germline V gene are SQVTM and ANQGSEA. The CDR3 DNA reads TGCAGCGTTGGGATAGGGGGTACGAATGAGCAGTTCTTC. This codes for CSVGIGGTNEQFF.

The CDR3 loop is CASSGGQKYNEQFF. CDR3 in DNA: TGTGCCAGCAGTGGGGGACAGAAATACAATGAGCAGTTCTTC. The V and J genes are TRBV12-3 or TRBV12-4 and TRBJ2-1; 7 bases are a match to TRBD1. The CDR3 is made up of 14 amino acids. After removal of 5 bases from V and 4 bases from J, the junction contained 5 bases not matched to a gene.

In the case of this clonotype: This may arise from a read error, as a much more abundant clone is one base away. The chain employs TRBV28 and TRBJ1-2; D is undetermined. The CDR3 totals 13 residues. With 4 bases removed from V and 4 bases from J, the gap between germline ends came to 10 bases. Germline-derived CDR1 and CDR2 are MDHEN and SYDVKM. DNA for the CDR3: TGTGCCAGCAGTTCGGAGGGAGGCTATGGCTACACCTTC. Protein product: CASSSEGGYGYTF.

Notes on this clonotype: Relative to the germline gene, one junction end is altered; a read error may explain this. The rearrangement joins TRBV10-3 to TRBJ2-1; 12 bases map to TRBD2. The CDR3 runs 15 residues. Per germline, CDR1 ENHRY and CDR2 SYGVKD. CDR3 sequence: CAITHRLAGDNGQIF. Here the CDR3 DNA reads TGTGCCATCACCCACAGACTAGCGGGAGACAATGGGCAGATCTTC.

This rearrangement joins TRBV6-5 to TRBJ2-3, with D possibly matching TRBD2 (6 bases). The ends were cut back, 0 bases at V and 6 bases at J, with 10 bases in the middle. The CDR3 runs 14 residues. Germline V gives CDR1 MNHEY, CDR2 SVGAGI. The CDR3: CASSYSWTTDTQYF. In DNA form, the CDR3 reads TGTGCCAGCAGTTACTCCTGGACTACGGATACGCAGTATTTT.

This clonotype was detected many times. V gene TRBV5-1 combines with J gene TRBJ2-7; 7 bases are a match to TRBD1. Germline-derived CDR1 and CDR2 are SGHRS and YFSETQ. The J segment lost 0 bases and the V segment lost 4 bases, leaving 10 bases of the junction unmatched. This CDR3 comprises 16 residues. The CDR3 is CASSQAPGTASYEQYF. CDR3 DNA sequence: TGCGCCAGCAGCCAGGCCCCCGGGACAGCCTCCTACGAGCAGTACTTC.

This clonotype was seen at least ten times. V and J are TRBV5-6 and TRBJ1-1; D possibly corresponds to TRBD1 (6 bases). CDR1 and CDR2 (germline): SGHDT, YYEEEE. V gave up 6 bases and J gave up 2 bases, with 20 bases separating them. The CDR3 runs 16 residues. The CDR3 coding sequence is TGTGCCAGCACCATGGGGGCCCACGAGGGTAACACTGAAGCTTTCTTT. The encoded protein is CASTMGAHEGNTEAFF.

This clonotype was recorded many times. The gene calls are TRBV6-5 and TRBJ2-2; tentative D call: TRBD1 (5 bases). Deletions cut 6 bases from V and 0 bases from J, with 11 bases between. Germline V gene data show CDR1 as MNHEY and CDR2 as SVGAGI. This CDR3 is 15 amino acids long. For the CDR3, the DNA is TGTGCCAGCAGAGAGGACAACTCGAACACCGGGGAGCTGTTTTTT. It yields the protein CASREDNSNTGELFF.